These T cell receptor beta chains were read from a single sample in a study of blood T cell repertoires in COVID-19. Sequenced by immunoSEQ multiplex PCR; TCRdb stores in-frame clones only, minus some. The sample holds 330,000 or so clones, approximately 90% seen once. The sequencing input was peripheral blood. These receptors were collected from a woman aged 60-75 years with COVID-19, enrolled during active disease. The CDR3 runs from the conserved cysteine through the conserved F or W.

j_gene | len | v_gene | CDR3aa
TRBJ1-5 | 16 | TRBV24-1 | CATSGRRDSYISPQHF
TRBJ2-7 | 17 | TRBV28 | CASSSIQWGQISYEQYF
TRBJ2-5 | 15 | TRBV5-1 | CASRKGGGAEETQYF
TRBJ1-1 | 13 | TRBV6-5 | CATWTEKNTEAFF
TRBJ2-2 | 13 | TRBV3-1/TRBV3-2 | CASIEGGTGELFF
TRBJ2-2 | 17 | TRBV10-1 | CASRGPSGTRNTGELFF
TRBJ1-4 | 14 | TRBV5-4 | CASSRGQANEKLFF
TRBJ2-2 | 16 | TRBV3-1/TRBV3-2 | CASSRRDKKNTGELFF
TRBJ1-1 | 13 | TRBV25-1 | CASSERGNTEAFF
TRBJ1-1 | 12 | TRBV14 | CASNGGRFRAFF
TRBJ2-5 | 15 | TRBV5-4 | CASSLKGQGQETQYF
TRBJ2-3 | 16 | TRBV7-9 | CASTSNERVSTDTQYF
TRBJ2-7 | 14 | TRBV6-5 | CASSYDSWLSEQYF
TRBJ1-6 | 16 | TRBV14 | CASSQVFQGFNSPLHF
TRBJ1-2 | 13 | TRBV6-2/TRBV6-3 | CASSDPDYYGYTF
TRBJ1-6 | 14 | TRBV7-9 | CASRTDRGYSPLHF
TRBJ1-6 | 16 | TRBV25-1 | CASSESGQGVGSPLHF
TRBJ1-4 | 14 | TRBV4-2 | CASSLPEVREKLFF
TRBJ1-1 | 15 | TRBV27 | CASRYLGQFGTEAFF
TRBJ2-7 | 14 | TRBV28 | CASIPRTATYEQYF
TRBJ1-2 | 11 | TRBV7-9 | CASSLAGGNTF
TRBJ1-2 | 15 | TRBV7-2 | CASSAQQGMAGGYTF
TRBJ2-7 | 17 | TRBV5-1 | CASSSNPGTGNGYEQYF
TRBJ1-1 | 11 | TRBV28 | CASSLRQLAFF
TRBJ1-2 | 16 | TRBV11-2 | CASSLGGPHLNYGYTF
TRBJ1-5 | 13 | TRBV19 | CATLDRGGQPQHF
TRBJ2-1 | 16 | TRBV27 | CASSPRQTTSLNEQFF
TRBJ2-7 | 14 | TRBV7-6 | CASSSGLQRHEQYF
TRBJ1-5 | 15 | TRBV19 | CASSIGGGGVQPQHF
TRBJ1-1 | 14 | TRBV5-1 | CASSSELGGPEAFF
TRBJ1-5 | 14 | TRBV30 | CAWSSHGRNQPQHF
TRBJ2-5 | 15 | TRBV24-1 | CATSDVGQGLETQYF
TRBJ2-7 | 15 | TRBV6-1 | CASSDIAGRTYEQYF
TRBJ1-2 | 15 | TRBV28 | CASSLTGFFNYGYTF
TRBJ2-2 | 13 | TRBV18 | CASNPRNTGELFF
TRBJ1-2 | 14 | TRBV2 | CASSARESNYGYTF
TRBJ2-2 | 19 | TRBV27 | CASSLFGIQGQKNTGELFF
TRBJ1-1 | 14 | TRBV6-1 | CASSEYAPNTEAFF
TRBJ1-4 | 14 | TRBV7-2 | CASSLARQSEKLFF
TRBJ2-7 | 14 | TRBV6-2/TRBV6-3 | CASSYTGLAYEQYF
TRBJ1-1 | 14 | TRBV6-2/TRBV6-3 | CASSRQGANTEAFF